This T cell receptor beta chain was sequenced in a study of blood T cell repertoires in COVID-19. The data were produced by immunoSEQ multiplex PCR, yet TCRdb's version contains in-frame clones alone and is incomplete. The data contain about 530,000 clones, 85% to 90% of them seen just once; the ten biggest clones take up roughly 7.3%. Germline CDR1 is SGHRS and CDR2 is YFSETQ. The V gene lost 4 bases and the J gene lost 4 bases, with 14 bases spanning the gap. CDR3 size: 14 residues. What was sequenced was peripheral blood. The rearrangement links TRBV5-1 to TRBJ1-1; D may be TRBD1 (5 bases). This TCR was sampled from a woman aged 45-60 years with COVID-19, enrolled during active disease. CDR3 sequence (DNA): TGCGCCAGCAGCCCCGGACAACTTTCCACTGAAGCTTTCTTT. Translation: CASSPGQLSTEAFF.